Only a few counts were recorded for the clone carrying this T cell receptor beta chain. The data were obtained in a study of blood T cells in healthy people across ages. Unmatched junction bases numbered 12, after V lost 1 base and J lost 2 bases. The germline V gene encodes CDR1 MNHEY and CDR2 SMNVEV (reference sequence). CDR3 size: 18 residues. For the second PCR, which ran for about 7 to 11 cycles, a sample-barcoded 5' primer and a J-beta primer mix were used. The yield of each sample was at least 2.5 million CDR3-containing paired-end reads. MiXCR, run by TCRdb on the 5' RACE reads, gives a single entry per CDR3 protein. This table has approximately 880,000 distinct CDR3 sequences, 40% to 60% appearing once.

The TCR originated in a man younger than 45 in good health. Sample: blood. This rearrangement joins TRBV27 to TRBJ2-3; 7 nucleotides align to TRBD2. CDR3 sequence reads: CASSLFSAGTTTTDTQYF. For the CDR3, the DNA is TGTGCCAGCAGTTTATTCTCAGCCGGGACTACCACCACAGATACGCAGTATTTT.